This entry lists 16 T cell receptor beta chains sequenced from one sample in a study of T cell responses to AZD1222 COVID-19 vaccine. The table came from immunoSEQ multiplex PCR; TCRdb's copy has only in-frame clones and leaves some out. In the table there are around 190,000 clones, almost 90% of which are singletons. The material was peripheral blood, obtained on day 0 of AZD1222 vaccination. Receptors originate from an adult in good health.

This chain joins TRBV7-8 and TRBJ1-6; TRBD1 is a possible D gene (5 bases). Germline V gene sequence: CDR1 SGHVS, CDR2 FQNEAQ. V was pared by 1 base and J by 10 bases, with 20 bases between. CDR3 length: 17 amino acids. CDR3 residues: CASSLDIAGRGRSPLHF. The CDR3, as DNA: TGTGCCAGCAGCTTAGATATCGCGGGACGGGGGAGATCACCCCTCCACTTT.

The chain carries TRBV29-1 and TRBJ2-3, with TRBD1 identical over 9 bases. Trimming took 7 bases from V and 3 from J; bases not matched to a gene: 5. The CDR3 extends over 13 amino acids. Germline V CDR1 and CDR2: SQVTM, ANQGSEA. For the CDR3, the DNA is TGCAGCGGGGGACAGGGAATGACAGATACGCAGTATTTT. The encoded protein is CSGGQGMTDTQYF.

The rearrangement joins TRBV5-1 to TRBJ2-3, with 12 positions matching TRBD2. Germline V gene lookup returns CDR1 SGHRS and CDR2 YFSETQ. This CDR3 contains 17 residues. Trimming took 2 bases from V and 5 from J; bases not matched to a gene: 9. This CDR3 is CASSFFASGGAGDTQYF. CDR3 sequence (DNA): TGCGCCAGCAGCTTTTTCGCTAGCGGGGGGGCAGGAGATACGCAGTATTTT.

V and J are TRBV6-2 or TRBV6-3 and TRBJ2-7; D unclear. Trimming left V 6 bases short and J 0 bases short, with 9 bases between. Germline V gives CDR1 MNHEY, CDR2 SVGEGT. This CDR3 is built from 13 residues. CDR3 coding DNA: TGTGCCAGCAGCCGGGCCGGCTCCTACGAGCAGTACTTC. This codes for CASSRAGSYEQYF.

V gene TRBV5-4 combines with J gene TRBJ1-3; no firm D call. CDR1 and CDR2 (germline): SGHNT, YYREEE (reference sequence). V lost 2 bases and J lost 4, with 13 bases in between. This CDR3 is built from 15 residues. The CDR3 nucleotides are TGTGCCAGCAGCTTTACTGAACAAGCCGGAAACACCATATATTTT. Residues: CASSFTEQAGNTIYF. Drawing the rest from reference TRBV5-4 and TRBJ1-3, the complete variable domain is ETGVTQSPTHLIKTRGQQVTLRCSSQSGHNTVSWYQQALGQGPQFIFQYYREEENGRGNFPPRFSGLQFPNYSSELNVNALELDDSALYLCASSFTEQAGNTIYFGEGSWLTVV.

The V and J genes are TRBV13 and TRBJ2-1, with D perhaps assigned TRBD1 or TRBD2 (5 bases each). Germline loops: CDR1 PRHDT, CDR2 FYEKMQ (reference sequence). This CDR3 has 13 residues. Trimming left V 11 bases short and J 12 bases short, with 23 bases between. The CDR3 spells CASRRAGSRGQFF. The CDR3 region has the DNA TGTGCCTCCCGCAGGGCAGGATCACGGGGGCAGTTCTTC.

The V and J genes are TRBV19 and TRBJ1-1, with D uncertain. Germline CDR1 and CDR2: LNHDA and SQIVND (reference sequence). The CDR3 has 14 amino acids. V was clipped by 3 bases and J by 1 base, with 9 bases between them. CDR3 sequence (DNA): TGTGCCAGTAGTATGATCGGGCAGAACACTGAAGCTTTCTTT. Its translation is CASSMIGQNTEAFF.

The CDR3 loop is CASSLEMRRALPNSQYF. In DNA, the CDR3 is TGCGCCAGCAGCTTGGAAATGCGGAGAGCGCTCCCGAACTCCCAGTACTTC. The chain uses TRBV5-1 and TRBJ2-5; no clear D gene. This CDR3 has 17 amino acids. Germline V CDR1 and CDR2: SGHRS, YFSETQ. Trimming stripped 0 bases from V and 9 bases from J, with 24 bases between.

The J gene is TRBJ2-1, the V gene TRBV18; maybe TRBD2 (6 bases). The germline V and J ends were trimmed by 4 bases and 1 base, with 8 bases remaining between them. CDR3 length: 14 residues. Germline V gene lookup returns CDR1 KGHSH and CDR2 LQKENI. The CDR3 protein is CASSRAGSYNEQFF. Written as DNA, the CDR3 is TGTGCCAGCTCACGGGCGGGGTCCTACAATGAGCAGTTCTTC.

The CDR3 DNA reads as TGTGCCACCACTAGCGGACGGGGGACCGGGGAGCTGTTTTTT. It yields the protein CATTSGRGTGELFF. The chain uses TRBV24-1 and TRBJ2-2, with TRBD2 matching 7 bases. CDR1 KGHDR and CDR2 SFDVKD come from the germline V gene. With 8 bases clipped from V and 5 bases from J, the junction kept 7 bases outside the gene matches. The CDR3 runs to 14 residues.

J is TRBJ2-1 and V is TRBV4-1, with D perhaps assigned TRBD1 or TRBD2 (6 bases each). The CDR3 length is 16 residues. The V gene lost 4 bases and the J gene lost 1 base, with 14 bases spanning the gap. Germline values: CDR1 MGHRA, CDR2 YSYEKL. The CDR3 region has the DNA TGCGCCAGCAGCCCCCGAGGGGGGAAGTCCTACAATGAGCAGTTCTTC. It specifies CASSPRGGKSYNEQFF.

The rearrangement joins TRBV2 to TRBJ1-4; 7 nucleotides line up with TRBD1. The CDR3 has 15 residues. Germline V lookup: CDR1 SNHLY, CDR2 FYNNEI. V shed 2 bases and J 4 bases; nucleotides not matched to a gene: 4. The CDR3 sequence is CASSERDSGNEKLFF. For the CDR3, the DNA is TGTGCCAGCAGTGAAAGGGACAGCGGTAATGAAAAACTGTTTTTT.

The genes are TRBV9 and TRBJ1-3; D gene uncertain. The CDR3 is 14 residues long. Trimming left V 4 bases short and J 8 bases short, with 16 bases between. CDR1 SGDLS and CDR2 YYNGEE come from the germline V gene. The chain's CDR3 is CASSLSGIYDTIYF. DNA of the CDR3: TGTGCCAGCAGCCTGTCCGGGATTTACGACACCATATATTTT.

This chain uses TRBV5-6 with TRBJ1-4; the D gene is possibly TRBD1 (6 bases). Germline CDR1 SGHDT, CDR2 YYEEEE. Trimming removed 6 bases from V and 5 bases from J, with 14 bases in between. The CDR3 length is 14 residues. CDR3 sequence: CASTGGAGNEKLFF. In DNA, the CDR3 is TGTGCCAGCACTGGGGGCGCAGGAAATGAAAAACTGTTTTTT. Supplemented by reference TRBV5-6 and TRBJ1-4, the full variable domain reads DAGVTQSPTHLIKTRGQQVTLRCSPKSGHDTVSWYQQALGQGPQFIFQYYEEEERQRGNFPDRFSGHQFPNYSSELNVNALLLGDSALYLCASTGGAGNEKLFFGSGTQLSVL.

The rearrangement links TRBV5-1 to TRBJ1-5, with TRBD1 matching 12 bases. Trimming at V came to 4 bases and at J to 4 bases, leaving 9 bases not matched to a gene. CDR1 is SGHRS, CDR2 YFSETQ, per germline. The CDR3 is made up of 17 amino acids. CDR3 sequence (DNA): TGCGCCAGCAGCCCCGGGACAGGGGGCGGAACTAATCAGCCCCAGCATTTT. It codes for CASSPGTGGGTNQPQHF.

The chain links TRBV6-9 to TRBJ1-2; D is unresolved. CDR3 size: 10 residues. Germline CDR1 is MNHGY and CDR2 is SVAAGI. Trimming shortened V by 9 bases and J by 7 bases, and 9 bases separated the two germline ends. The CDR3 bases are TGTGCCAGGGACGATGGTGGCTACACCTTC. Translating it yields CARDDGGYTF.